The rows below give T cell receptor beta chains drawn from one sample of a study of beta chain features in type 1 diabetes. The protocol was immunoSEQ multiplex PCR, while the TCRdb copy is restricted to in-frame clones and leaves out a portion. The data hold 500,000 to 850,000 clones, with more than 12% observed a single time. The sample comprised naive CD4+ T cells from blood. Every receptor here comes from a man aged 18 to 30 with type 1 diabetes. The CDR3 runs from the conserved cysteine through the conserved F or W. The order of the fields is clone size, CDR3 length, D gene, V gene, J gene, CDR3 protein, CDR3 DNA. The D gene is left open where the match is weak. Expanded clones are given a class, and other clones once, few, many or no size at all.

few	16	.	TRBV9	TRBJ2-1	CASSVATTSSYNEQFF	TGTGCCAGCAGCGTAGCTACTACGTCCTCCTACAATGAGCAGTTCTTC
few	17	.	TRBV7-9	TRBJ2-7	CASSPTGERAGAYEQYF	TGTGCCAGCAGCCCTACAGGGGAAAGAGCGGGTGCCTACGAGCAGTACTTC
many	14	.	TRBV13	TRBJ1-1	CASSGGLRNTEAFF	TGTGCCAGCAGTGGTGGACTGAGGAACACTGAAGCTTTCTTT
few	15	TRBD1	TRBV18	TRBJ1-1	CASSLGTGGHTEAFF	TGTGCCAGCTCACTGGGCACAGGGGGTCACACTGAAGCTTTCTTT
few	15	TRBD1	TRBV28	TRBJ2-2	CASKQGTANTGELFF	TGTGCCAGTAAACAGGGGACAGCGAACACCGGGGAGCTGTTTTTT
.	14	.	TRBV7-9	TRBJ2-2	CASSLPGETGELFF	TGTGCCAGCAGCTTGCCCGGGGAAACCGGGGAGCTGTTTTTT
.	11	.	TRBV2	TRBJ2-1	CASSTATEQFF	TGTGCCAGCAGTACAGCGACCGAGCAGTTCTTC
.	13	TRBD2	TRBV6-6	TRBJ2-3	CASSRGRTDTQYF	TGTGCCAGCAGCCGCGGGAGGACAGATACGCAGTATTTT
few	17	.	TRBV4-2	TRBJ1-5	CASSQDTGPYSNQPQHF	TGTGCCAGCAGCCAAGATACGGGGCCCTATAGCAATCAGCCCCAGCATTTT
.	16	.	TRBV7-2	TRBJ2-1	CASSLGGTGPVNEQFF	TGTGCCAGCAGCTTAGGAGGGACGGGGCCGGTTAATGAGCAGTTCTTC
few	15	.	TRBV9	TRBJ2-2	CASSPGTPNTGELFF	TGTGCCAGCAGCCCCGGGACACCGAACACCGGGGAGCTGTTTTTT
.	14	.	TRBV29-1	TRBJ1-1	CSAVRGLMNTEAFF	TGCAGCGCCGTGCGGGGGCTTATGAACACTGAAGCTTTCTTT
few	13	.	TRBV29-1	TRBJ1-2	CSVVSPSYYGYTF	TGCAGCGTTGTTTCTCCTTCTTACTATGGCTACACCTTC
.	12	.	TRBV15	TRBJ2-3	CATSRVGDTQYF	TGTGCCACCAGCAGAGTTGGAGATACGCAGTATTTT
few	13	.	TRBV5-1	TRBJ2-2	CASSLEATGELFF	TGCGCCAGCAGCTTGGAGGCCACCGGGGAGCTGTTTTTT
few	11	.	TRBV10-3	TRBJ2-7	CASLIAYEQYF	TGTGCCAGTCTAATTGCCTACGAGCAGTACTTC
few	15	.	TRBV4-2	TRBJ2-1	CASSPTGLNYNEQFF	TGTGCCAGCAGCCCAACGGGGCTAAACTACAATGAGCAGTTCTTC
few	15	TRBD2	TRBV9	TRBJ2-7	CASSVGASGAYEQYF	TGTGCCAGCAGCGTAGGGGCTAGCGGGGCCTACGAGCAGTACTTC
few	14	TRBD1	TRBV29-1	TRBJ1-2	CSVEALTGGFGYTF	TGCAGCGTTGAAGCCCTGACAGGGGGCTTTGGCTACACCTTC
.	16	TRBD1	TRBV11-1	TRBJ2-5	CASSPRDSWYQETQYF	TGTGCCAGCAGCCCAAGGGACAGTTGGTACCAAGAGACCCAGTACTTC
.	13	.	TRBV30	TRBJ1-5	CAWSSRINQPQHF	TGTGCCTGGAGTTCTCGGATCAATCAGCCCCAGCATTTT
.	14	.	TRBV7-2	TRBJ1-6	CASSLHPGGSPLHF	TGTGCCAGCAGCTTACACCCGGGAGGGTCACCCCTCCACTTT
.	14	.	TRBV7-9	TRBJ1-2	CASSLARQDYGYTF	TGTGCCAGCAGCTTAGCAAGGCAAGACTATGGCTACACCTTC
.	14	TRBD2	TRBV6-5	TRBJ2-3	CASSPPGGSDTQYF	TGTGCCAGCAGCCCCCCGGGGGGGTCAGATACGCAGTATTTT
.	10	.	TRBV29-1	TRBJ2-7	CSVADREQYF	TGCAGCGTAGCCGACCGCGAGCAGTACTTC
.	15	TRBD1	TRBV7-2	TRBJ2-7	CASSAQGEGFYEQYF	TGTGCCAGCAGCGCCCAGGGGGAAGGTTTCTACGAGCAGTACTTC
.	14	.	TRBV18	TRBJ2-7	CASSPSIASLEQYF	TGTGCCAGCTCACCATCAATAGCTAGCCTCGAGCAGTACTTC
few	15	.	TRBV5-1	TRBJ2-5	CASSLAGDGAGTQYF	TGCGCCAGCAGCTTGGCCGGGGACGGCGCAGGGACCCAGTACTTC
few	14	.	TRBV30	TRBJ2-5	CAWGRSLYQETQYF	TGTGCCTGGGGGAGGTCCTTGTACCAAGAGACCCAGTACTTC
.	13	.	TRBV25-1	TRBJ1-2	CASSAISYYGYTF	TGTGCCAGCAGTGCCATTTCCTACTATGGCTACACCTTC
few	11	.	TRBV30	TRBJ1-2	CAWHPVRGYTF	TGTGCCTGGCATCCGGTGAGAGGCTACACCTTC
.	16	.	TRBV27	TRBJ2-2	CASSLGFSENTGELFF	TGTGCCAGCAGTTTGGGGTTTTCAGAGAACACCGGGGAGCTGTTTTTT
few	14	.	TRBV19	TRBJ2-7	CASSMGQDLYEQYF	TGTGCCAGTAGTATGGGCCAGGACCTCTACGAGCAGTACTTC
.	15	TRBD1	TRBV4-2	TRBJ2-2	CASSPDRGNTGELFF	TGTGCCAGCAGTCCCGACAGGGGAAACACCGGGGAGCTGTTTTTT
.	15	TRBD2	TRBV6-6	TRBJ2-7	CASSYMAGGRDEQYF	TGTGCCAGCAGTTATATGGCGGGAGGGCGAGACGAGCAGTACTTC
.	14	.	TRBV19	TRBJ2-1	CASKPGHTYNEQFF	TGTGCCAGCAAGCCGGGACATACCTACAATGAGCAGTTCTTC
.	13	.	TRBV30	TRBJ1-2	CAWSELTADGYTF	TGTGCCTGGAGTGAGCTGACAGCGGATGGCTACACCTTC
.	16	TRBD2	TRBV9	TRBJ2-5	CASSVASGRYQETQYF	TGTGCCAGCAGCGTAGCAAGCGGGAGGTACCAAGAGACCCAGTACTTC
once	10	.	TRBV11-2	TRBJ2-1	CASSSLSKFF	TGTGCCAGCAGCTCCCTATCTAAGTTCTTC
.	13	TRBD1	TRBV5-1	TRBJ2-7	CASRGTGVYEQYF	TGCGCCAGCAGAGGGACAGGGGTCTACGAGCAGTACTTC
.	14	.	TRBV11-3	TRBJ2-3	CASSSTRSTDTQYF	TGTGCCAGCAGTTCGACTCGGAGCACAGATACGCAGTATTTT
.	15	TRBD2	TRBV9	TRBJ2-5	CASSVGLRGEETQYF	TGTGCCAGCAGCGTAGGTCTGCGGGGGGAGGAGACCCAGTACTTC
.	15	TRBD1	TRBV18	TRBJ1-1	CASSPGQGSNTEAFF	TGTGCCAGCTCACCGGGACAGGGATCGAACACTGAAGCTTTCTTT
few	13	TRBD1	TRBV28	TRBJ2-7	CASSGTGMDEQYF	TGTGCCAGCAGTGGGACAGGGATGGACGAGCAGTACTTC
.	10	.	TRBV30	TRBJ1-1	CACWLSEAFF	TGTGCCTGCTGGCTTTCTGAAGCTTTCTTT
.	13	.	TRBV2	TRBJ1-2	CASSVSLLDGYTF	TGTGCCAGCAGCGTTAGTTTGTTGGATGGCTACACCTTC
few	13	.	TRBV10-3	TRBJ2-7	CASRTPSSNEQYF	TGTGCCAGCCGGACCCCCTCTTCCAACGAGCAGTACTTC
few	13	.	TRBV14	TRBJ1-1	CASSQIRQAEAFF	TGTGCCAGCAGCCAAATAAGACAGGCTGAAGCTTTCTTT
.	15	.	TRBV18	TRBJ2-3	CASSPPSMVTDTQYF	TGTGCCAGCTCACCCCCTTCGATGGTCACAGATACGCAGTATTTT
few	11	.	TRBV28	TRBJ2-7	CASSLGYEQYF	TGTGCCAGCAGTTTAGGATACGAGCAGTACTTC
.	15	.	TRBV23-1	TRBJ1-1	CASSLNRAGTAEAFF	TGCGCCAGCAGCCTCAATCGGGCAGGCACGGCTGAAGCTTTCTTT
few	15	.	TRBV7-2	TRBJ2-1	CASSLVGSSYNEQFF	TGTGCCAGCAGCTTAGTAGGGAGCTCCTACAATGAGCAGTTCTTC
few	15	TRBD1	TRBV30	TRBJ1-5	CACSRTGGSNQPQHF	TGTGCCTGCAGTAGGACAGGGGGTAGCAATCAGCCCCAGCATTTT
.	17	.	TRBV19	TRBJ2-6	CASSIRRDGSGANVLTF	TGTGCCAGTAGTATCCGGCGGGATGGCTCTGGGGCCAACGTCCTGACTTTC
.	14	TRBD1	TRBV30	TRBJ1-3	CASQSGGTGNTIYF	TGTGCCTCTCAATCAGGGGGGACTGGAAACACCATATATTTT
.	16	.	TRBV4-1	TRBJ2-1	CASSPGLILNYNEQFF	TGCGCCAGCAGCCCCGGACTAATCCTCAATTACAATGAGCAGTTCTTC
.	13	.	TRBV28	TRBJ2-5	CASTRGTGETQYF	TGTGCCAGCACCCGGGGGACTGGGGAGACCCAGTACTTC
few	15	TRBD2	TRBV18	TRBJ2-7	CASSEGTSGTYEQYF	TGTGCCAGCTCAGAGGGGACTAGCGGGACCTACGAGCAGTACTTC
few	15	TRBD1	TRBV2	TRBJ2-7	CASRGDRGRSYEQYF	TGTGCCAGCAGAGGGGACAGGGGGCGATCCTACGAGCAGTACTTC
few	15	.	TRBV9	TRBJ2-5	CASSVAGEVKETQYF	TGTGCCAGCAGCGTAGCAGGGGAGGTAAAAGAGACCCAGTACTTC